This passage covers 26 T cell receptor beta chains from one sample sequenced in a study of blood T cell repertoires in COVID-19. TCRdb's table, derived via immunoSEQ multiplex PCR, lists solely in-frame clones and lacks some. The table lists around 130,000 clones, more than 90% of them singletons. Sequencing used peripheral blood. The receptors originated from a man between 50 and 59 years old with active COVID-19.

The chain uses TRBV5-1 and TRBJ2-2, with TRBD2 identical over 14 bases. CDR1 and CDR2 (germline): SGHRS, YFSETQ. The CDR3 is made up of 17 amino acids. Germline trimming cut 4 bases from V and 1 base from J; bases unmatched to any gene: 3. The CDR3 DNA reads TGCGCCAGCAGCCTGGGGACTAGCGGGGGGAACACCGGGGAGCTGTTTTTT. Protein sequence: CASSLGTSGGNTGELFF.

The chain is built from TRBV6-5 and TRBJ2-7, with 7 nucleotides matching TRBD1. Germline V gene sequence: CDR1 MNHEY, CDR2 SVGAGI. The CDR3 extends over 15 amino acids. J gave up 2 bases and V 6 bases, and 10 bases lay outside the gene matches. CDR3 nucleotides: TGTGCCAGCAGGCACGAGCGGACAGGAACCTACGAGCAGTACGTC. It yields the protein CASRHERTGTYEQYV.

The chain combines TRBV7-8 with TRBJ1-1; D remains ambiguous. The CDR3 consists of 18 residues. Germline V CDR1 and CDR2: SGHVS, FQNEAQ. The V end was cut by 0 bases, the J end by 0 bases, with 17 bases between. The CDR3 region is CASSLALSRRNMNTEAFF. As DNA, the CDR3 is TGTGCCAGCAGCTTAGCTCTGAGTCGGAGGAACATGAACACTGAAGCTTTCTTT.

This chain links TRBV2 with TRBJ2-3; 9 nucleotides line up with TRBD1. The CDR3 sequence is 16 residues long. Unmatched junction bases numbered 4, after V lost 3 bases and J lost 0 bases. Per the germline V gene, CDR1 is SNHLY and CDR2 is FYNNEI. The CDR3 here is CASSDPGQGSTDTQYF. The CDR3 nucleotides are TGTGCCAGCAGTGATCCCGGACAGGGGAGCACAGATACGCAGTATTTT.

The chain has TRBV6-5 and TRBJ1-2; D may be TRBD1 (5 bases). Germline CDR1 reads MNHEY; CDR2 reads SVGAGI. This CDR3 comprises 15 residues. V lost 2 bases and J 8 bases, leaving 18 bases between the germline ends. The CDR3 protein is CASSYDSGREGGYTF. The CDR3, as DNA: TGTGCCAGCAGTTACGATTCAGGCAGGGAAGGAGGCTACACCTTC.

This rearrangement joins TRBV14 to TRBJ1-4; 8 nucleotides agree with TRBD1. The length of the CDR3 is 14 residues. Per the germline V gene, CDR1 is SGHDN and CDR2 is FVKESK. The junction had 2 bases not matched to a gene; V was cut back by 2 bases and J by 6 bases. Written as DNA, the CDR3 is TGTGCCAGCAGCCAATGGACAGGGCATGAAAAACTGTTTTTT. Translation: CASSQWTGHEKLFF. The variable domain in full, completed from reference TRBV14 and TRBJ1-4, reads EAGVTQFPSHSVIEKGQTVTLRCDPISGHDNLYWYRRVMGKEIKFLLHFVKESKQDESGMPNNRFLAERTGGTYSTLKVQPAELEDSGVYFCASSQWTGHEKLFFGSGTQLSVL.

The J gene is TRBJ2-6, the V gene TRBV11-3; TRBD2 is a possible D gene (6 bases). The V end lost 5 bases, the J end lost 4 bases, and 9 bases lay between the germline ends. This CDR3 comprises 14 residues. CDR1 is SGHNT, CDR2 YENEEA, per germline. The CDR3 DNA reads TGTGCCAGCAGCCGGAGGGCCGGGGCCAACGTCCTGACTTTC. Residues: CASSRRAGANVLTF.

The J gene is TRBJ2-5, the V gene TRBV24-1; TRBD1 matches at 11 bases. V shed 3 bases, J shed 6 bases, and the junction held 2 bases outside the gene matches. The CDR3 runs 14 residues. Germline loops: CDR1 KGHDR, CDR2 SFDVKD. This CDR3 reads CATSDPDRGQTQYF. The CDR3 DNA sequence: TGTGCCACCAGTGATCCGGACAGGGGGCAGACCCAGTACTTC.

The chain joins TRBV19 to TRBJ2-1, with a tentative D call TRBD2 (6 bases). Germline values: CDR1 LNHDA, CDR2 SQIVND (reference sequence). The V end lost 4 bases, the J end lost 3 bases, and 7 bases lay between the germline ends. The CDR3 totals 13 residues. CDR3 sequence (DNA): TGTGCCAGTAGTAGGGACTTCTACAATGAGCAGTTCTTC. As protein: CASSRDFYNEQFF.

V gene TRBV10-3 combines with J gene TRBJ2-1, with 8 bases aligning to TRBD2. Germline V CDR1 and CDR2: ENHRY, SYGVKD. V was pared by 4 bases and J by 9 bases, with 8 bases of the junction left unmatched. There are 14 residues in the CDR3. The CDR3 sequence is CAISGAGERGEQFF. CDR3 bases: TGTGCCATCAGTGGAGCGGGAGAACGCGGTGAGCAGTTCTTC.

The genes are TRBV29-1 and TRBJ2-5; the D gene is possibly TRBD1 (6 bases). The CDR3 is 14 amino acids. V lost 7 bases and J 2 bases, leaving 17 bases between the germline ends. Germline V gene data show CDR1 as SQVTM and CDR2 as ANQGSEA. CDR3 loop: CSARRQVDQETQYF. DNA for the CDR3: TGCAGCGCCCGAAGACAGGTAGATCAAGAGACCCAGTACTTC.

This clone was seen only once. CDR3 region: CASRGDRAHYSNQPQHF. The CDR3 DNA sequence: TGTGCCAGCAGGGGGGACAGGGCTCATTATAGCAATCAGCCCCAGCATTTT. The chain carries TRBV2 and TRBJ1-5, with 9 bases aligning to TRBD1. J was trimmed by 0 bases and V by 6 bases; bases with no gene match: 9. The CDR3 runs 17 residues. Germline V gene data show CDR1 as SNHLY and CDR2 as FYNNEI. Filled out from reference TRBV2 and TRBJ1-5, the complete variable domain reads EPEVTQTPSHQVTQMGQEVILRCVPISNHLYFYWYRQILGQKVEFLVSFYNNEISEKSEIFDDQFSVERPDGSNFTLKIRSTKLEDSAMYFCASRGDRAHYSNQPQHFGDGTRLSIL.

The chain is built from TRBV5-1 and TRBJ2-1, with 7 bases aligning to TRBD2. V was clipped by 1 base and J by 5 bases; unmatched bases: 9. The CDR3 is made up of 16 amino acids. Per the germline V gene, CDR1 is SGHRS and CDR2 is YFSETQ. The CDR3 DNA is TGCGCCAGCAGCTTGCGTCGACTAGCTCGAAACAATGAGCAGTTCTTC. This codes for CASSLRRLARNNEQFF.

This sequence joins TRBV5-1 and TRBJ1-1, with D maybe TRBD1 (6 bases). Looked up from germline, CDR1 is SGHRS and CDR2 is YFSETQ. V was cut by 0 bases and J by 0 bases, with 9 bases left in between. The CDR3 is 15 amino acids. CDR3 amino acids: CASSLATGVNTEAFF. The DNA for the CDR3 is TGCGCCAGCAGCTTGGCGACAGGTGTGAACACTGAAGCTTTCTTT.

For the CDR3, the DNA is TGTGCCAGCAGCCCTTATCGCTCTCAAAGGACACCTTTTATGACGAAACTGTTTTTT. Its protein is CASSPYRSQRTPFMTKLFF. The chain joins TRBV27 to TRBJ1-4, with D tentatively TRBD1 (5 bases). The CDR3 runs to 19 residues. Germline V CDR1 and CDR2: MNHEY, SMNVEV (reference sequence). The V end lost 6 bases, the J end lost 11 bases, and 34 bases lay between the germline ends.

This clone has just a few counts. This chain joins TRBV5-1 and TRBJ2-7; 9 bases are a match to TRBD1. CDR3 length: 14 amino acids. The germline gives CDR1 SGHRS, CDR2 YFSETQ. Trimming cost V 6 bases and J 7 bases; bases outside gene matches: 11. CDR3 nucleotide sequence: TGCGCCAGCAACGTTGGGACAGGGAAAGGAGAGCAGTACTTC. It specifies CASNVGTGKGEQYF.

The V gene is TRBV2, the J gene TRBJ1-5; weak D call: TRBD1 (5 bases). Trimming took 1 base from V and 1 from J, leaving 8 bases between them. Germline V gene sequence: CDR1 SNHLY, CDR2 FYNNEI. The CDR3 sequence is 15 residues long. CDR3 nucleotide sequence: TGTGCCAGCAGTGAAGAGCGGGGGAGCAATCAGCCCCAGCATTTT. Its protein is CASSEERGSNQPQHF.

This chain uses TRBV6-5 with TRBJ2-3; the D is unclear. The germline V gene has CDR1 MNHEY and CDR2 SVGAGI. The CDR3 has 14 residues. Trimming left V 3 bases short and J 1 base short, with 8 bases between. The CDR3 loop reads CASSYWQGTDTQYF. CDR3 coding DNA: TGTGCCAGCAGTTATTGGCAGGGCACAGATACGCAGTATTTT.

The chain uses TRBV11-2 and TRBJ2-2; the match to TRBD1 covers 8 bases. J was trimmed by 7 bases and V by 0 bases; bases with no gene match: 7. The germline CDR1 and CDR2 sequences are SGHAT and FQNNGV. This CDR3 is built from 16 residues. CDR3 in amino acids: CASSLDSGQGYGELFF. CDR3 coding DNA: TGTGCCAGCAGCTTAGATTCAGGACAGGGCTACGGGGAGCTGTTTTTT.

The chain is built from TRBV30 and TRBJ1-1; 12 bases align to TRBD1. Germline lookup yields CDR1 GTSNPN and CDR2 SVGIG (reference sequence). V lost 1 base and J lost 0; bases outside the gene matches: 6. The CDR3 contains 17 residues. CDR3 residues: CAWSGGTGGYLNTEAFF. The DNA of the CDR3 is TGTGCCTGGAGTGGGGGGACAGGGGGCTATTTGAACACTGAAGCTTTCTTT.

The V call is TRBV5-8, the J call TRBJ2-7; 7 positions match TRBD2. The CDR3 is made up of 14 amino acids. CDR1 and CDR2 (germline): SGHTS, YDEGEE. Trimming cost V 5 bases and J 5 bases; bases outside gene matches: 10. CDR3 sequence: CASRLPGGGHEQYF. The CDR3 DNA follows: TGTGCCAGCAGACTGCCGGGGGGTGGCCACGAGCAGTACTTC.

The chain recombines TRBV15 with TRBJ1-2; unclear D gene. The CDR3 is 16 residues long. Germline CDR1 LNHNV, CDR2 YYDKDF (reference sequence). Trimming stripped 5 bases from V and 6 bases from J, with 22 bases between. For the CDR3, the DNA is TGTGCCACCAGCCCAAGAAGAGACATTTGGTCCGATGGCTACACCTTC. Translating gives CATSPRRDIWSDGYTF.

The gene calls are TRBV19 and TRBJ1-1; D ambiguous. The V end was cut by 8 bases, the J end by 4 bases, with 23 bases between. The CDR3 loop spans 16 amino acids. CDR1 LNHDA and CDR2 SQIVND come from the germline V gene (reference sequence). The CDR3 region has the DNA TGTGCCAGTTACCGGGGAGCCCACGGAGGTAGCACTGAAGCTTTCTTT. Translation: CASYRGAHGGSTEAFF.

V is TRBV11-3 and J is TRBJ2-7; TRBD2 matches at 8 bases. After removal of 4 bases from V and 6 bases from J, the junction contained 11 bases not matched to a gene. The CDR3 sequence is 15 residues long. Germline values: CDR1 SGHNT, CDR2 YENEEA. DNA of the CDR3: TGTGCCAGCAGCTCCTCGAGCGGGAGTTTAGGCGAGCAGTACGTC. This gives the protein CASSSSSGSLGEQYV.

V is TRBV7-2 and J is TRBJ1-6, with TRBD1 identical over 8 bases. Germline values: CDR1 SGHTA, CDR2 FQGNSA. V was clipped by 3 bases and J by 8 bases; unmatched bases: 3. CDR3 size: 14 residues. CDR3 coding DNA: TGTGCCAGCAGCTTGCAGGGGGCTTATTCACCCCTCCACTTT. This gives the protein CASSLQGAYSPLHF.

This chain uses TRBV21-1 with TRBJ2-7; the table's D gene call, TRBD2, was not cross checked with the DNA. TRBV21-1 has pseudogene status. The CDR3 has 16 residues. CDR3: CASKDEREGLRYEQYV. CDR3 coding DNA: TGTGCCAGCAAAGATGAGCGGGAGGGCCTGAGGTACGAGCAGTACGTC.